Below, 7 T cell receptor beta chains from the same sample are listed, as sequenced in a study of T cell responses to AZD1222 COVID-19 vaccine. Measured with immunoSEQ multiplex PCR; TCRdb has only the in-frame clones, and not every one. Of 120,000 or so clones in the sample, roughly 90% were seen once. Sequenced here: peripheral blood, sampled 28 days after the second AZD1222 dose. Receptor source: an adult who received the AZD1222 COVID-19 vaccine.

The rearrangement joins TRBV9 to TRBJ1-2; D is undetermined. CDR1 is SGDLS, CDR2 YYNGEE, per germline. V shed 0 bases and J shed 2 bases, with 8 bases lying between them. This CDR3 contains 14 residues. The CDR3 is CASSVGGENYGYTF. The CDR3 bases are TGTGCCAGCAGCGTAGGTGGAGAAAACTATGGCTACACCTTC.

The rearrangement links TRBV13 to TRBJ1-1; weak D call: TRBD1 (5 bases). This CDR3 is built from 12 residues. Germline V gene sequence: CDR1 PRHDT, CDR2 FYEKMQ (reference sequence). Trimming cost V 5 bases and J 11 bases, with 15 bases left between them. CDR3 in amino acids: CASSRTGGFAFF. CDR3 nucleotide sequence: TGTGCCAGCAGCAGGACCGGGGGTTTTGCTTTCTTT.

The chain recombines TRBV5-6 with TRBJ1-1; no reliable D call. Per the germline V gene, CDR1 is SGHDT and CDR2 is YYEEEE. The CDR3 consists of 13 residues. The V and J ends lost 3 bases and 0 bases respectively, with 6 bases between them. CDR3 sequence: CASSWALNTEAFF. The CDR3, as DNA: TGTGCCAGCAGCTGGGCATTGAACACTGAAGCTTTCTTT.

The rearrangement links TRBV21-1 to TRBJ2-7; the table's D call, TRBD2, was not checked against the DNA. TRBV21-1 is classified as a pseudogene. This CDR3 is 17 amino acids long. The CDR3 nucleotides read TGTGCCAGCAGCAAAGGCTGGGCGAGGGCTTTGGGCTACGAGCAGTACTTC. Encoded protein: CASSKGWARALGYEQYF.

This clone was found once. V is TRBV5-1 and J is TRBJ2-3; D gene ambiguous. Trimming took off 4 bases at V and 1 base at J, with 10 bases between the two ends. The CDR3 sequence is 14 residues long. In germline, CDR1 is SGHRS, CDR2 YFSETQ. The CDR3 sequence: CASSPDGGTDTQYF. The CDR3 region has the DNA TGCGCCAGCAGCCCTGATGGAGGCACAGATACGCAGTATTTT.

CDR3 nucleotide sequence: TGTGCCAGTAACAGGGGGAACACCGGGGAGCTGTTTTTT. Translating it yields CASNRGNTGELFF. This rearrangement joins TRBV19 to TRBJ2-2, with 7 bases aligning to TRBD1. After removal of 7 bases from V and 1 base from J, the junction contained 0 bases not matched to a gene. Germline CDR1 LNHDA, CDR2 SQIVND (reference sequence). CDR3 size: 13 residues.

J is TRBJ1-4 and V is TRBV25-1, with 11 bases identical to TRBD1. Looked up from germline, CDR1 is MGHDK and CDR2 is SYGVNS. With V trimmed by 6 bases and J by 8 bases, 2 bases remained unmatched. The CDR3 totals 13 residues. CDR3 bases: TGTGCCAGCAGGGGGACAGGGGGAGAAAAACTGTTTTTT. Encoded protein: CASRGTGGEKLFF.